This T cell receptor beta chain was captured in a study of blood T cell repertoires in COVID-19 (dated by TCRdb to about 2020). In terms of the full investigation: Collaborator samples came from the United States, Italy and Spain and covered acute and convalescent phases of COVID-19. The prospective study material was composed of cDNA or gDNA derived from T cells, B-cell-depleted T cells, or PBMCs. Subjects who had been exposed to COVID-19, were actively infected with it, or had recovered from it provided the deeply sampled blood TCRbeta repertoires that made up the dataset. The repertoires were released in a freely available public database intended as a resource for research on the immune response to SARS-CoV-2. The samples were drawn from the first 160 participants of the ongoing ImmuneRACE study and from under 1,500 subjects provided by 6 global collaborators. A de-identified subject ID, COVID-19 status, age in years and sex were almost always included in the sample metadata. Where available, HLA class I and class II types were taken from metadata supplied by the sample provider and were not determined by assay-based typing.

The paper's findings and limits, for the study overall: The amount of clinical and demographic metadata varied by source and participant and was provided uncurated.

TCRbeta CDR3 regions were amplified from genomic DNA using the immunoSEQ Assay, a bias-controlled multiplex PCR. The authors' analysis ran thus. The number of nucleated cells in each sample was estimated by amplification of reference gene primers within the assay. To quantify the absolute abundance of each unique TCRbeta CDR3 rearrangement, sequence reads were collapsed and filtered. For each sample, productive Simpson clonality was calculated as the square root of Simpson's diversity index across productive rearrangements. This is the immuneACCESS table as TCRdb keeps it, with only in-frame sequences that have V and J called. A part of the clones is gone; compared with another copy, unresolved V genes explain less than half, and the rest is unexplained. V, J and clone size are those of that table, while D and trimming were read from the DNA. The sample table records about 170,000 clones; 84% of these occur just once. Under 3.5% of the sample belongs to the ten largest clones.

A note on this clone: No cognate antigen has been identified for it. Base qualities are not recorded, but no much larger clone differs from it by a single base.

At one collaborating source in Seattle, patients were enrolled during active infection and were followed longitudinally through the course of disease. Whole blood was collected in K2EDTA tubes by collaborating institutions according to the institutions' own protocols. For TCRbeta analysis, collaborator samples were shipped as frozen whole blood, as isolated PBMCs, or as DNA extracted from either sample type. V is cut by 3 bases and J by 2 bases, and the space between the germline ends is 10 bases. The CDR3 goes from the cysteine to the phenylalanine over 14 residues. The retained sequence is limited to the CDR3, 42 bases, with the frame set at the first base. The germline V gene sets CDR1 to KGHSH and CDR2 to LQKENI.

This TCR came from a woman of 80 years or more with COVID-19, enrolled during active disease. This receptor chain uses TRBV18 and TRBJ1-1; possibly the D gene is TRBD1, per 5 matching bases. The material sequenced was peripheral blood. CDR3 reads: CASSPLGVNTEAFF. The DNA sequence is given as TGTGCCAGCTCACCCCTAGGGGTCAACACTGAAGCTTTCTTT. With the portions outside the CDR3 filled from the reference TRBV18 and TRBJ1-1 genes, the complete variable region becomes NAGVMQNPRHLVRRRGQEARLRCSPMKGHSHVYWYRQLPEEGLKFMVYLQKENIIDESGMPKERFSAEFPKEGPSILRIQQVVRGDSAAYFCASSPLGVNTEAFFGQGTRLTVV.